This entry concerns a single T cell receptor (beta chain). Its antigen is unidentified. Sequenced by immunoSEQ multiplex PCR; TCRdb stores in-frame clones only, minus some. The data hold about 86,000 clones, with over 75% observed a single time. Samples with a second dose at about 4 or about 12 weeks were pooled together. This sample is part of a study of T cell responses to AZD1222 COVID-19 vaccine. Study observations and caveats: With two AZD1222 doses given, Spike-specific TCR breadth and depth both rose. It should be noted that donors were predominantly white British and more often female, and clonal diversity was possibly underestimated.

Trimming left V 4 bases short and J 12 bases short, with 20 bases between. The CDR3 extends over 14 amino acids. The germline V gene encodes CDR1 SGHDT and CDR2 YYEEEE. The rearrangement links TRBV5-6 to TRBJ2-1, with a tentative D call TRBD2 (5 bases). The sequencing here drew on peripheral blood, taken 28 days after the second AZD1222 dose. The sequence derives from an adult who received the AZD1222 COVID-19 vaccine. This CDR3 is CASSARQPGMVQFF. The CDR3 bases are TGTGCCAGCAGCGCTCGTCAGCCGGGGATGGTGCAGTTCTTC.